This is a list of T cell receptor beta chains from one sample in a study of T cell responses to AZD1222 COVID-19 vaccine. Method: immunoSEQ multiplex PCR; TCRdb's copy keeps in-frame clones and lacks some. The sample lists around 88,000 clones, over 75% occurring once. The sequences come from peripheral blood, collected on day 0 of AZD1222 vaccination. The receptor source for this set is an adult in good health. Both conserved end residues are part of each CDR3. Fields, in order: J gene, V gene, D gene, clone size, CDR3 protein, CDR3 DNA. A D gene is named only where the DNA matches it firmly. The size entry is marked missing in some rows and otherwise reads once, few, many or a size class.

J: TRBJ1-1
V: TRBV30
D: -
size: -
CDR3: CAWRGGMNTEAFF
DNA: TGTGCCTGGAGAGGGGGGATGAACACTGAAGCTTTCTTT

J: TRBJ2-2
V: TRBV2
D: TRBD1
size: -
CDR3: CASRGQGLRTGELFF
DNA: TGTGCCAGCAGGGGACAGGGTTTGAGGACCGGGGAGCTGTTTTTT

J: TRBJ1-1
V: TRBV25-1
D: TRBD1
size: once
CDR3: CASSGSTWDRDTEAFF
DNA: TGTGCCAGCAGTGGCTCAACCTGGGACAGAGACACTGAAGCTTTCTTT

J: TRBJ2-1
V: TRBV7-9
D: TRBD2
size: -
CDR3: CASSLAAGEYNEQFF
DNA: TGTGCCAGCAGCTTAGCAGCGGGAGAATACAATGAGCAGTTCTTC

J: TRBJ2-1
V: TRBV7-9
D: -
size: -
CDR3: CASSPNLVEQFF
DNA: TGTGCCAGCAGCCCCAATTTGGTTGAGCAGTTCTTC

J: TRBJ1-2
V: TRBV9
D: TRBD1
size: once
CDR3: CASSAGQGAQYYGYTF
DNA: TGTGCCAGCAGCGCGGGACAGGGGGCGCAGTACTATGGCTACACCTTC

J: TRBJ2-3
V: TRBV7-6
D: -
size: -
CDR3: CASSLAVASAGFTDTQYF
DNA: TGTGCCAGCAGCTTAGCTGTCGCGTCAGCGGGTTTTACAGATACGCAGTATTTT

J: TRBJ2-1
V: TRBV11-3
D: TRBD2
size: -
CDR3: CASSLAGTSGSPDNEQFF
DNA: TGTGCCAGCAGCTTAGCCGGGACTAGCGGGAGTCCGGACAATGAGCAGTTCTTC

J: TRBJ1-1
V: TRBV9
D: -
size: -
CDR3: CASSAETAVNTEAFF
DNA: TGTGCCAGCAGCGCAGAGACAGCAGTGAACACTGAAGCTTTCTTT

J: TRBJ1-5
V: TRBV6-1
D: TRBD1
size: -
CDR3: CASSDSTGNQPQHF
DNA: TGTGCCAGCAGTGATTCGACAGGGAATCAGCCCCAGCATTTT

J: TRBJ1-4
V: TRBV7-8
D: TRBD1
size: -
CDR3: CASSLTGQRRSEKLFF
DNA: TGTGCCAGCAGCTTAACGGGACAGAGGCGGAGTGAAAAACTGTTTTTT

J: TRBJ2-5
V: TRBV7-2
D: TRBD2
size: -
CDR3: CASSLGGSGRQTQYF
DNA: TGTGCCAGCAGCTTAGGGGGTAGCGGGAGGCAGACCCAGTACTTC

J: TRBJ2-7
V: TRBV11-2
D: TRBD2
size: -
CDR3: CASSLGGTSGSGYEQYF
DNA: TGTGCCAGCAGCTTAGGGGGGACTAGCGGGAGTGGCTACGAGCAGTACTTC

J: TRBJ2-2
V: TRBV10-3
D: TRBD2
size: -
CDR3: CAISESSGTNTGELFF
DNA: TGTGCCATCAGTGAGTCCAGCGGGACGAACACCGGGGAGCTGTTTTTT

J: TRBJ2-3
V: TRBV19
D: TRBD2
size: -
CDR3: CASQRLAGFVDTQYF
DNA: TGTGCCAGTCAACGGCTAGCGGGATTCGTGGATACGCAGTATTTT

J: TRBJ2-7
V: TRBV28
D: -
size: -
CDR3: CASSLSWTGSSYEQYF
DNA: TGTGCCAGCAGTTTGAGCTGGACGGGTAGCTCCTACGAGCAGTACTTC

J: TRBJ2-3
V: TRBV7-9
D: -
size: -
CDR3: CASSLGSTRTDTQYF
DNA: TGTGCCAGCAGCTTAGGATCTACTCGCACAGATACGCAGTATTTT

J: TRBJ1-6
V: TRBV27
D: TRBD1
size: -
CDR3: CASSLLDRTGLNSPLHF
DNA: TGTGCCAGCAGTTTATTGGATCGGACAGGGCTTAATTCACCCCTCCACTTT

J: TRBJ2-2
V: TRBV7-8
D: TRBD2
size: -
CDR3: CASSLRSSGSPGELFF
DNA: TGTGCCAGCAGCTTAAGGTCTAGCGGGAGTCCCGGGGAGCTGTTTTTT

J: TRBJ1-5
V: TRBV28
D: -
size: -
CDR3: CASSFGGSNQPQHF
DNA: TGTGCCAGCAGTTTTGGAGGAAGCAATCAGCCCCAGCATTTT

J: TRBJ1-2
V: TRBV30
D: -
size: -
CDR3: CAWSPPLRGGTYYGYTF
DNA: TGTGCCTGGAGTCCTCCTTTGAGGGGCGGAACTTACTATGGCTACACCTTC

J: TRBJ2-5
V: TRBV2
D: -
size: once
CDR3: CASKRRTEETQYF
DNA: TGTGCCAGCAAACGGAGGACGGAAGAGACCCAGTACTTC

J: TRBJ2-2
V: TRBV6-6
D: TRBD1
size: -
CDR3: CASSRQGNTGELFF
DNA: TGTGCCAGCAGTAGACAGGGGAACACCGGGGAGCTGTTTTTT

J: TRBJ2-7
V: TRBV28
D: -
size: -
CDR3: CASSPLGVQSTYEQYF
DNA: TGTGCCAGCAGTCCTCTAGGCGTTCAATCAACCTACGAGCAGTACTTC

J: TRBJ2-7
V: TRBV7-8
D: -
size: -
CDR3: CASSPSGVGYEQYF
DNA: TGTGCCAGCAGCCCGTCCGGGGTGGGCTACGAGCAGTACTTC

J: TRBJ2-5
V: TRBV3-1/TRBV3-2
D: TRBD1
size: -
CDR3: CASSSTGVWETQYF
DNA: TGTGCCAGCAGCTCTACAGGGGTTTGGGAGACCCAGTACTTC

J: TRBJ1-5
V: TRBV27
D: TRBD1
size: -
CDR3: CASSLSRTGNNQPQHF
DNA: TGTGCCAGCAGTTTATCCCGGACAGGGAACAATCAGCCCCAGCATTTT

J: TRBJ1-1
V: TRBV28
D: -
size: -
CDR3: CASSLLGGNTEAFF
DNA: TGTGCCAGCAGTTTATTGGGGGGAAACACTGAAGCTTTCTTT